What follows are 14 T cell receptor beta chains derived from one specimen sequenced in a study of control samples from healthy donors and cancer patients. The method was immunoSEQ multiplex PCR; TCRdb's version includes in-frame clones alone and lacks a portion of them. The sample yields about 140,000 clones, more than 85% seen once. What was sequenced was blood. The receptors were gathered from a woman in her thirties in good health.

The chain couples TRBV30 to TRBJ1-4; D is unclear. Trimming shortened V by 0 bases and J by 5 bases, and 10 bases separated the two germline ends. Per germline, CDR1 GTSNPN and CDR2 SVGIG (reference sequence). This CDR3 region has 14 residues. The CDR3 sequence: CAWSVSFGNEKLFF. The CDR3 nucleotides are TGTGCCTGGAGTGTCAGTTTTGGGAATGAAAAACTGTTTTTT. The complete variable domain, with remaining parts taken from reference TRBV30 and TRBJ1-4, reads SQTIHQWPATLVQPVGSPLSLECTVEGTSNPNLYWYRQAAGRGLQLLFYSVGIGQISSEVPQNLSASRPQDRQFILSSKKLLLSDSGFYLCAWSVSFGNEKLFFGSGTQLSVL.

This chain connects TRBV25-1 to TRBJ1-2; 9 bases line up with TRBD1. Germline CDR1 reads MGHDK; CDR2 reads SYGVNS. This CDR3 contains 13 residues. The V and J ends lost 3 bases and 7 bases, in that order; junction bases with no gene match: 3. The CDR3 region has the DNA TGTGCCAGCAGTGAGGGACAGGGCTTTGGCTACACCTTC. Amino acids: CASSEGQGFGYTF.

V and J are TRBV25-1 and TRBJ1-5, with D uncertain. V dropped 5 bases and J dropped 4 bases, with 12 bases sitting between them. The CDR3 has 14 residues. Germline loops: CDR1 MGHDK, CDR2 SYGVNS. CDR3 amino acids: CASSLGIGNQPQHF. The CDR3 DNA reads TGTGCCAGCAGTTTAGGGATCGGAAATCAGCCCCAGCATTTT.

The V and J genes are TRBV29-1 and TRBJ2-7; D is uncertain. The ends were cut back, 4 bases at V and 7 bases at J, with 14 bases in the middle. Germline V lookup: CDR1 SQVTM, CDR2 ANQGSEA. The CDR3 loop spans 12 amino acids. In DNA form, the CDR3 reads TGCAGCGTTGGTGTCAAGGGTTGGGAGCAGTACTTC. Amino acids: CSVGVKGWEQYF.

This chain uses TRBV6-5 with TRBJ1-1, with D uncertain. V lost 8 bases to trimming and J lost 2 bases, with 12 bases between them. Germline V CDR1 and CDR2: MNHEY, SVGAGI. The CDR3 is 13 amino acids. The CDR3 is CASFEELNTEAFF. In nucleotides, the CDR3 is TGTGCCAGCTTCGAAGAACTTAACACTGAAGCTTTCTTT.

This chain links TRBV14 with TRBJ2-3; 8 positions match TRBD1. J gave up 4 bases and V 6 bases, and 6 bases lay outside the gene matches. The CDR3 covers 14 residues. Germline CDR1 reads SGHDN; CDR2 reads FVKESK. The CDR3, as DNA: TGTGCCAGCAGGCTCCAGGGGGCCGCAGATACGCAGTATTTT. Translated, it gives CASRLQGAADTQYF.

The gene calls are TRBV7-2 and TRBJ2-1; D is uncertain. There are 15 residues in the CDR3. V shed 2 bases and J shed 2 bases, with 10 bases lying between them. Germline loops: CDR1 SGHTA, CDR2 FQGNSA. This CDR3 reads CASSLLASAYNEQFF. CDR3 nucleotides: TGTGCCAGCAGCTTATTGGCTTCAGCCTACAATGAGCAGTTCTTC. Drawing the rest from reference TRBV7-2 and TRBJ2-1, the complete variable domain is GAGVSQSPSNKVTEKGKDVELRCDPISGHTALYWYRQSLGQGLEFLIYFQGNSAPDKSGLPSDRFSAERTGGSVSTLTIQRTQQEDSAVYLCASSLLASAYNEQFFGPGTRLTVL.

J is TRBJ2-7 and V is TRBV6-6, with a weak D call TRBD1 (6 bases). The V end lost 5 bases, the J end lost 1 base, and 12 bases lay between the germline ends. Germline-derived CDR1 and CDR2 are MNHNY and SVGAGI (reference sequence). The CDR3 spans 14 residues. CDR3 region: CASSDDRLSYEQYF. In DNA form, the CDR3 reads TGTGCCAGCAGTGACGACAGGTTATCCTACGAGCAGTACTTC.

The chain carries TRBV7-2 and TRBJ1-3, with unresolved D. Per germline, CDR1 SGHTA and CDR2 FQGNSA. The CDR3 contains 13 residues. With 5 bases removed from V and 4 bases from J, the gap between germline ends came to 9 bases. In DNA, the CDR3 is TGTGCCAGCAGCCGACCGGGGGGAAACACCATATATTTT. Its protein is CASSRPGGNTIYF.

The chain carries TRBV19 and TRBJ2-2; no firm D call. CDR3 length: 15 residues. V shed 6 bases and J shed 4 bases, with 15 bases lying between them. Germline-derived CDR1 and CDR2 are LNHDA and SQIVND (reference sequence). In nucleotides, the CDR3 is TGTGCCAGTAGAAGTCGAGGAGAGACCACCGGGGAGCTGTTTTTT. This sequence encodes CASRSRGETTGELFF.

The chain couples TRBV14 to TRBJ1-1, with D uncertain. In germline, CDR1 is SGHDN, CDR2 FVKESK. The CDR3 has 14 amino acids. With 3 bases removed from V and 0 bases from J, the gap between germline ends came to 8 bases. The CDR3 DNA reads as TGTGCCAGCAGCCAGGTTTCCATGAACACTGAAGCTTTCTTT. Its translation is CASSQVSMNTEAFF.

The genes are TRBV2 and TRBJ2-7, with D perhaps matching TRBD2 (5 bases). Trimming took off 4 bases at V and 6 bases at J, with 13 bases between the two ends. Germline CDR1 reads SNHLY; CDR2 reads FYNNEI. The CDR3 is made up of 13 amino acids. CDR3: CASSGVGEVEQYF. The CDR3 bases are TGTGCCAGCAGTGGGGTCGGGGAAGTCGAGCAGTACTTC.

The V gene is TRBV5-6, the J gene TRBJ1-5; D unclear. The germline gives CDR1 SGHDT, CDR2 YYEEEE. Deletions cut 2 bases from V and 4 bases from J, with 7 bases between. The CDR3 is 13 amino acids. The CDR3 bases are TGTGCCAGCAGCTTTCAGTGGAATCAGCCCCAGCATTTT. Translation gives CASSFQWNQPQHF. The full variable domain, its missing parts supplied by reference TRBV5-6 and TRBJ1-5, is DAGVTQSPTHLIKTRGQQVTLRCSPKSGHDTVSWYQQALGQGPQFIFQYYEEEERQRGNFPDRFSGHQFPNYSSELNVNALLLGDSALYLCASSFQWNQPQHFGDGTRLSIL.

The CDR3 reads CASSLSSQYEQYF. The DNA of the CDR3 is TGTGCCAGCAGCTTAAGTTCGCAGTACGAGCAGTACTTC. The rearrangement joins TRBV11-2 to TRBJ2-7; D gene uncertain. V lost 2 bases and J 4 bases, leaving 9 bases between the germline ends. The CDR3 contains 13 residues. Per germline, CDR1 SGHAT and CDR2 FQNNGV.